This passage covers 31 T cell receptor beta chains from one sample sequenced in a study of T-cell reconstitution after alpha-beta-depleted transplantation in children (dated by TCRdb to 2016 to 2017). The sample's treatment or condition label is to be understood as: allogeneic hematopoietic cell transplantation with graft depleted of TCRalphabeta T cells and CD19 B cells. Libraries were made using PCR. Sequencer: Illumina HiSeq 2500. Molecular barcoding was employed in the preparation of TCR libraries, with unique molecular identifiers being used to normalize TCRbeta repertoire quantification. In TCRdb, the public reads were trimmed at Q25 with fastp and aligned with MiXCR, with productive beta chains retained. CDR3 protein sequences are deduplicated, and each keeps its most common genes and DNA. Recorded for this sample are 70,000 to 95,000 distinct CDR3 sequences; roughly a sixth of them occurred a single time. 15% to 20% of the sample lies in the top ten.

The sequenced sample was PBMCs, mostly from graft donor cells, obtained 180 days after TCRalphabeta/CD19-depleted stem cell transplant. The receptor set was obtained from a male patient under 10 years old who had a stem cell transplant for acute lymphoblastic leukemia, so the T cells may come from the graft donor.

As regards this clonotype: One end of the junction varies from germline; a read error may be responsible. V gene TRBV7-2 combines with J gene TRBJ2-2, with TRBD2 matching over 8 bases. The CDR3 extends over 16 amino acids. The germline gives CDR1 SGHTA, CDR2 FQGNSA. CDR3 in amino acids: CPSSFAGGAFTGELFF. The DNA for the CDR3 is TGTCCCAGCAGCTTCGCCGGGGGGGCCTTCACCGGGGAGCTGTTTTTT.

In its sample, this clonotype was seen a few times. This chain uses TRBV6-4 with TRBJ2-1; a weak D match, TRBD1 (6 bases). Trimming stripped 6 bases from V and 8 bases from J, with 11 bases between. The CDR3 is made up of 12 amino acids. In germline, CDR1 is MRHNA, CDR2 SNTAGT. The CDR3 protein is CASSATGYEQFF. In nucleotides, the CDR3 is TGTGCCAGCAGCGCGACAGGTTATGAGCAGTTCTTC.

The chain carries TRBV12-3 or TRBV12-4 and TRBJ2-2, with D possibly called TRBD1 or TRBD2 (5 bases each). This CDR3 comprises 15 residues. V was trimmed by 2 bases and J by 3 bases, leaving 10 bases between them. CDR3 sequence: CASSLMGVDTGELFF. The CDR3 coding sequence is TGTGCCAGCAGTTTAATGGGGGTAGACACCGGGGAGCTGTTTTTT.

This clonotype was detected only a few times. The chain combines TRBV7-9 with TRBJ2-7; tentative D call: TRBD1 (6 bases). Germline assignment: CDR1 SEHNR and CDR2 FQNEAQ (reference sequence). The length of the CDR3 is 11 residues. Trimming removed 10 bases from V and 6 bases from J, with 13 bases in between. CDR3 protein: CAIDTGPEQYF. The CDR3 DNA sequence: TGTGCCATAGACACAGGGCCCGAGCAGTACTTC.

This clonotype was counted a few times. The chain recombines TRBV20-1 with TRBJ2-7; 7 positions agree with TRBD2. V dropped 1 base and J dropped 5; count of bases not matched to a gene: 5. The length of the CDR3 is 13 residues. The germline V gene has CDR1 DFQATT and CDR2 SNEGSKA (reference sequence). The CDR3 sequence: CSARGSLANEQYF. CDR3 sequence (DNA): TGCAGTGCTAGAGGCTCACTAGCGAACGAGCAGTACTTC.

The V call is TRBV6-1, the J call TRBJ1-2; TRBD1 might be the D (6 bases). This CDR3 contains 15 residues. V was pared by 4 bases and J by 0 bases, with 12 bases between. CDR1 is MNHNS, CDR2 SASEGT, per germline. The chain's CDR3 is CASSAYAGANYGYTF. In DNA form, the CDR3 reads TGTGCCAGCAGTGCCTATGCAGGGGCTAACTATGGCTACACCTTC.

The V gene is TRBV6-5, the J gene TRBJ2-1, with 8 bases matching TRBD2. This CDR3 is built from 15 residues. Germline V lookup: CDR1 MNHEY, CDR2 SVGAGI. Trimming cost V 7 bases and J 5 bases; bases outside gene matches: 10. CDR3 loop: CASTYSGGRNNEQFF. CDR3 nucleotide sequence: TGTGCCAGCACCTACTCGGGGGGGCGCAACAATGAGCAGTTCTTC.

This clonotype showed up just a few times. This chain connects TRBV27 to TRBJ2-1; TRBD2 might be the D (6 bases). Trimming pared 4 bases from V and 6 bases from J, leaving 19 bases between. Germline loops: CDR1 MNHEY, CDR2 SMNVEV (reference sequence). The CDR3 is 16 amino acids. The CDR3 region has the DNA TGTGCCAGCAGTTATAGTCGGGTGCGGGACGGCAATGAGCAGTTCTTC. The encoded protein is CASSYSRVRDGNEQFF.

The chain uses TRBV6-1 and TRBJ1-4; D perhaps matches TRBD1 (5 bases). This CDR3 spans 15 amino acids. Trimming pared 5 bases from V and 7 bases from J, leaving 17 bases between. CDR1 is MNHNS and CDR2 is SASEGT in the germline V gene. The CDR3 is CASSPAIGVGEKLFF. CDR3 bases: TGTGCCAGCAGTCCAGCTATAGGGGTGGGTGAAAAACTGTTTTTT.

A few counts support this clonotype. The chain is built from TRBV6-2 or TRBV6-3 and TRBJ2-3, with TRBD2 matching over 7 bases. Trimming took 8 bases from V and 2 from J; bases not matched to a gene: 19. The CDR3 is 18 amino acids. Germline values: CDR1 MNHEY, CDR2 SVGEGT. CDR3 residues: CASQRERNRGVVTDTQYF. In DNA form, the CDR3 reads TGTGCCAGCCAGAGAGAGCGGAATCGGGGGGTCGTCACAGATACGCAGTATTTT.

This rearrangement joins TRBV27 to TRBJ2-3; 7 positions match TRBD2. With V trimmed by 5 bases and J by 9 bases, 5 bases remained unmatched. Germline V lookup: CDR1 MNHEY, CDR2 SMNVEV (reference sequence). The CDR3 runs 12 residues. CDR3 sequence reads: CASSTRGDTQYF. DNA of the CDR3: TGTGCCAGCAGTACCCGGGGGGACACGCAGTATTTT.

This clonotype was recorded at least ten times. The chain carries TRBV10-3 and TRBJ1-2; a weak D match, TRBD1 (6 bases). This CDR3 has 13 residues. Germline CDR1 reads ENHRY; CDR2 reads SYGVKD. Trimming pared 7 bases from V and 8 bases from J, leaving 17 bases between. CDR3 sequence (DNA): TGTGCCATCATTGACACGCAGGGGAGAGGCTACACCTTC. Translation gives CAIIDTQGRGYTF.

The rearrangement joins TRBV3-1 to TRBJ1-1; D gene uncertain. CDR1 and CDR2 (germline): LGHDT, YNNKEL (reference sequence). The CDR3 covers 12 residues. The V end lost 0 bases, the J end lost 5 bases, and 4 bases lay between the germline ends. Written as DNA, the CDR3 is TGTGCCAGCAGCCAAGATTTAACTGAAGCTTTCTTT. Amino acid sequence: CASSQDLTEAFF.

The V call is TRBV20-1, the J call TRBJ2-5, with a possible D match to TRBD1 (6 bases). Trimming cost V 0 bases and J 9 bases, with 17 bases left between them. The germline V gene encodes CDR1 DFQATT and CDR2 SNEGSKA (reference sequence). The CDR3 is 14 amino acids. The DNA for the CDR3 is TGCAGTGCTAGAGATCAAGGGCAGGGGAGAGCCCAGTACTTC. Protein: CSARDQGQGRAQYF.

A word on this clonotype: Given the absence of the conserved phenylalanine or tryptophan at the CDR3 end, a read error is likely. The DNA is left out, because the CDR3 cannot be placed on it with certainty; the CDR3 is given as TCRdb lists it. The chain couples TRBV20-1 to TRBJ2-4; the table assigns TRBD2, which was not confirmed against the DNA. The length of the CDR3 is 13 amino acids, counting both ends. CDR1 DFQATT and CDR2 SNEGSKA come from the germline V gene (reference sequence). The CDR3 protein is CSASGRKADLYRA.

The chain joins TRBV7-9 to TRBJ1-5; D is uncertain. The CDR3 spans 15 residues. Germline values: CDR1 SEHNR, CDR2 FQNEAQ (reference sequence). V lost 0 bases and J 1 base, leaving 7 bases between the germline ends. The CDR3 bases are TGTGCCAGCAGCTTAGCGGGCCGGAGCAATCAGCCCCAGCATTTT. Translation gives CASSLAGRSNQPQHF.

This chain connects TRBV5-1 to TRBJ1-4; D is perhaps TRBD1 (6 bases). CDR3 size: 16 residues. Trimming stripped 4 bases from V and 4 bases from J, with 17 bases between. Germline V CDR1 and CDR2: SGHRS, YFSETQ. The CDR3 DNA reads TGCGCCAGCAGCCTGGGGGACAACCGGATTAATGAAAAACTGTTTTTT. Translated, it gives CASSLGDNRINEKLFF. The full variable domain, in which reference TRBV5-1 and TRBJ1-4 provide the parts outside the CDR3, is KAGVTQTPRYLIKTRGQQVTLSCSPISGHRSVSWYQQTPGQGLQFLFEYFSETQRNKGNFPGRFSGRQFSNSRSEMNVSTLELGDSALYLCASSLGDNRINEKLFFGSGTQLSVL.

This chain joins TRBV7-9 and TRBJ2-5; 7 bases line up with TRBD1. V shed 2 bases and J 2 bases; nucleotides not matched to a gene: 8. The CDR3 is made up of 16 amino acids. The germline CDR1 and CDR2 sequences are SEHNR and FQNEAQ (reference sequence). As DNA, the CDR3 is TGTGCCAGCAGCTTACGGCCAGGGGGTATTCAAGAGACCCAGTACTTC. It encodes CASSLRPGGIQETQYF.

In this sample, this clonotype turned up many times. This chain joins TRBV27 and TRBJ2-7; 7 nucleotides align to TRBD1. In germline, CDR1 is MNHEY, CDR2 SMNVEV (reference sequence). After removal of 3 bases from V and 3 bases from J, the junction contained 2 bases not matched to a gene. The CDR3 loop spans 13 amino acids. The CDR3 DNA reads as TGTGCCAGCAGTTTCGGACAGGTCTACGAGCAGTACTTC. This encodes CASSFGQVYEQYF.

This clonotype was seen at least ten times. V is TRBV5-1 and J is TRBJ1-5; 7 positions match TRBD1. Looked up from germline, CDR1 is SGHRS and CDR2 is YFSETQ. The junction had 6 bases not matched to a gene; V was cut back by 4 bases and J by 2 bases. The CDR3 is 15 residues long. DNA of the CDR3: TGCGCCAGCAGCCCTGCAGGGGGTGGCAATCAGCCCCAGCATTTT. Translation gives CASSPAGGGNQPQHF. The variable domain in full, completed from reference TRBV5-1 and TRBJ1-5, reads KAGVTQTPRYLIKTRGQQVTLSCSPISGHRSVSWYQQTPGQGLQFLFEYFSETQRNKGNFPGRFSGRQFSNSRSEMNVSTLELGDSALYLCASSPAGGGNQPQHFGDGTRLSIL.

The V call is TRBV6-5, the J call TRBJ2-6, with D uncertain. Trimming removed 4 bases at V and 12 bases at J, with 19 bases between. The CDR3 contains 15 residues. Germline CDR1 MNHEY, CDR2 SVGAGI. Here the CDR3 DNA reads TGTGCCAGCAGTTGGGTCGGGCTACATGACCTCGTCCTGACTTTC. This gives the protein CASSWVGLHDLVLTF.

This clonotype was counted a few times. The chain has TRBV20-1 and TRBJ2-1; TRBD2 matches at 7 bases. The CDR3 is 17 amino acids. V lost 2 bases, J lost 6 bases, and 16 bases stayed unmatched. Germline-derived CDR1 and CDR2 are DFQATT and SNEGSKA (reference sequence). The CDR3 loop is CSARLSPPRLALNEQFF. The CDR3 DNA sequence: TGCAGTGCTAGATTATCCCCACCGCGACTAGCTCTCAATGAGCAGTTCTTC.

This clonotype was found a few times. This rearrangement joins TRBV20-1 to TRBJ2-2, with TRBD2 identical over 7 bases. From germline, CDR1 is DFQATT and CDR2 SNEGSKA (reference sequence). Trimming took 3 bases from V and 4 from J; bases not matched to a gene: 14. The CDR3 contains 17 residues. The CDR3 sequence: CSARSLRLASSTGELFF. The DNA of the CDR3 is TGCAGTGCTAGGTCACTAAGACTAGCCTCGAGCACCGGGGAGCTGTTTTTT.

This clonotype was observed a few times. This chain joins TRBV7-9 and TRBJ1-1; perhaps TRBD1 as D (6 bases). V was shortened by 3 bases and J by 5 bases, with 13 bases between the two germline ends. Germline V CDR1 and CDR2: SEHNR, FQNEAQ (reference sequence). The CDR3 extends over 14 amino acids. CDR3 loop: CASSLPGAWTEAFF. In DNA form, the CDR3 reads TGTGCCAGCAGCTTGCCGGGGGCCTGGACTGAAGCTTTCTTT.

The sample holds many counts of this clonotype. The DNA of the CDR3 is TGTGCCAGCAGCTTCGAAGGACAGAACTACTACGAGCAGTACTTC. Amino acids: CASSFEGQNYYEQYF. This chain connects TRBV7-8 to TRBJ2-7, with D perhaps TRBD1 (6 bases). Trimming removed 3 bases at V and 3 bases at J, with 15 bases between. This CDR3 is built from 15 residues. Germline V gene sequence: CDR1 SGHVS, CDR2 FQNEAQ.

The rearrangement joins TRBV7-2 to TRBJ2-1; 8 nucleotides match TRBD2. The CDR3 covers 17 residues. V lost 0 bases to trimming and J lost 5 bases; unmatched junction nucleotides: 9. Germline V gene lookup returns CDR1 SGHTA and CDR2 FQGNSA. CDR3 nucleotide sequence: TGTGCCAGCAGCTTAGCACTAAGCGGGGGCCTAAACAATGAGCAGTTCTTC. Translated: CASSLALSGGLNNEQFF.

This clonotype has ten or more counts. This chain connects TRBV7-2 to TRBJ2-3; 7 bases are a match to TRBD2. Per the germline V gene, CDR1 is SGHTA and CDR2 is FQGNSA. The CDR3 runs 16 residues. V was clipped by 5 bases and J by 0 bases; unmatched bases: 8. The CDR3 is CASSPGRGSSTDTQYF. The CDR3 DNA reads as TGTGCCAGCAGCCCTGGGCGGGGGAGTAGCACAGATACGCAGTATTTT.

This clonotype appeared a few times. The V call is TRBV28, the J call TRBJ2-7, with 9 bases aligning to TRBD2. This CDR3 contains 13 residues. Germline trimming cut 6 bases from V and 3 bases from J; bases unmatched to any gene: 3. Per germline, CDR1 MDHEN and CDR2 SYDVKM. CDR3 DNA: TGTGCCAGCAGGGCGGGAGGGAACTACGAGCAGTACTTC. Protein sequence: CASRAGGNYEQYF.

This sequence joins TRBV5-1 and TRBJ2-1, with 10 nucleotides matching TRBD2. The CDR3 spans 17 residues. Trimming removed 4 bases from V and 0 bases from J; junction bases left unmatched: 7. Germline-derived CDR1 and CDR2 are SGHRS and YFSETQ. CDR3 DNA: TGCGCCAGCAGCATGACTAGCGGGCCTACCTCCTACAATGAGCAGTTCTTC. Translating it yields CASSMTSGPTSYNEQFF.

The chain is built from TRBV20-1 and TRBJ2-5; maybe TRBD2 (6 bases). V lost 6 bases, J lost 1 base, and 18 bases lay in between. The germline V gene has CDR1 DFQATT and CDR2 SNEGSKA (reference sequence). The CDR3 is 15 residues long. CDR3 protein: CSAESSGRTQETQYF. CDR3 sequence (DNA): TGCAGTGCAGAGAGTAGCGGTAGGACCCAAGAGACCCAGTACTTC.

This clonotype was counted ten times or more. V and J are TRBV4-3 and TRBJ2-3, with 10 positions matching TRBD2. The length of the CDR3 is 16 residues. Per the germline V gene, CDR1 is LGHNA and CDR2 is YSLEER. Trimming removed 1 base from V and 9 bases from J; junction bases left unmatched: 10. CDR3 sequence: CASSQVASGGSRTQYF. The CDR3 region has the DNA TGCGCCAGCAGCCAAGTTGCTAGCGGGGGATCTCGGACGCAGTATTTT.